This T cell receptor (beta chain) emerged from a study of blood T cells in healthy people across ages. Study outcomes and limitations: Roughly linearly, TCR beta diversity per million T cells fell as age increased.

On this clonotype: The antigen remains unidentified.

Each donor was a healthy Caucasian individual from Russia, aged roughly 6 to 95. The CDR3 length is 15 residues. V was cut by 6 bases and J by 2 bases, with 15 bases left in between. Primed by a sample-barcoded 5' primer and a J-beta primer mix, a second PCR proceeded for 7 to 11 cycles. TCRdb processed the 5' RACE reads anew with MiXCR; each CDR3 protein has one entry. Of 720,000 or so distinct CDR3 sequences listed, roughly two fifths are singletons. The chain has TRBV12-3 or TRBV12-4 and TRBJ2-3, with D maybe TRBD1 (5 bases). The source is a man older than 75 in good health. Source material: blood. CDR3 DNA sequence: TGTGCCAGCAGCATTGACAGACAATCCACAGATACGCAGTATTTT. Translated, it gives CASSIDRQSTDTQYF.